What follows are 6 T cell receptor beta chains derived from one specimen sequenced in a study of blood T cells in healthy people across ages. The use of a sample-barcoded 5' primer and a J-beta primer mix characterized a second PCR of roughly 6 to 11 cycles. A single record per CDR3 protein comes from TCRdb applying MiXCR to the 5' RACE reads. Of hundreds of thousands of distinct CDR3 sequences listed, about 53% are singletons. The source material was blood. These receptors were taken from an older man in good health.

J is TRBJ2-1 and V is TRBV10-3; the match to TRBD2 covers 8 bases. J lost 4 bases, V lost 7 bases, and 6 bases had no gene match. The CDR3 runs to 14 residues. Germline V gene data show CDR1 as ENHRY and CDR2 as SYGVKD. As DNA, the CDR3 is TGTGCCATCAAGGGGAGCGGGGGTTACAATGAGCAGTTCTTC. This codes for CAIKGSGGYNEQFF.

The CDR3 DNA sequence: TGTGCCAGCAGCTTAGAGAGCGGGAGCACAGATACGCAGTATTTT. It is translated as CASSLESGSTDTQYF. The chain joins TRBV7-2 to TRBJ2-3; possible D gene TRBD2, 6 bases. V was clipped by 1 base and J by 0 bases, with 8 bases between them. Germline CDR1 is SGHTA and CDR2 is FQGNSA. The CDR3 length is 15 residues. Full variable domain (remainder filled in from reference TRBV7-2 and TRBJ2-3): GAGVSQSPSNKVTEKGKDVELRCDPISGHTALYWYRQSLGQGLEFLIYFQGNSAPDKSGLPSDRFSAERTGGSVSTLTIQRTQQEDSAVYLCASSLESGSTDTQYFGPGTRLTVL.

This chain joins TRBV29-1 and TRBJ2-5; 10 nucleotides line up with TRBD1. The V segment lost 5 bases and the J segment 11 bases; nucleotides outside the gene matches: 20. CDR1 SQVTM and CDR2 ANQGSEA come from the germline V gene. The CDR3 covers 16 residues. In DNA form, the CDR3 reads TGCAGCGTTCTTGACCCGGGACAGGGGACCTACAATGAGCAGTACTTC. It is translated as CSVLDPGQGTYNEQYF.

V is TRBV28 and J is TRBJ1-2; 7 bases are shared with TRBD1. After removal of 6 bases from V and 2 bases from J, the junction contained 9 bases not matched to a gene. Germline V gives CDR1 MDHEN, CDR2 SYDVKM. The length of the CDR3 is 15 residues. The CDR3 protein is CASSKRRQGNYGYTF. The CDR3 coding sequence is TGTGCCAGCAGCAAGAGGCGACAGGGCAACTATGGCTACACCTTC.

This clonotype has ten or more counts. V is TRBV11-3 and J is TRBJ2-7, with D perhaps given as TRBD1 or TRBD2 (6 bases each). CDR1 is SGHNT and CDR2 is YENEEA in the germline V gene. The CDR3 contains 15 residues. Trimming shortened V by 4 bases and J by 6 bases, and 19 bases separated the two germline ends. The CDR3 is CASSSRQEGGREQYF. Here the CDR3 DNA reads TGTGCCAGCAGCTCCCGGCAGGAGGGGGGTCGCGAGCAGTACTTC.

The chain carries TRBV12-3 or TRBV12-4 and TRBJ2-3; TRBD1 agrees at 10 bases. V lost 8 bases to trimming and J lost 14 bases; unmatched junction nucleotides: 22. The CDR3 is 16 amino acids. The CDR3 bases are TGTGCCAGCGGCACGACGACAGGGGGCCAGCACAGATACGCGTATTTT. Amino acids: CASGTTTGGQHRYAYF.